This TCR beta chain is drawn from a study of blood T cell repertoires in COVID-19. At the level of the study: Some COVID-19 samples were acute and others convalescent; all came from the United States, Italy and Spain.

Original handling: Reference gene primers were amplified, and this amplification served to estimate nucleated cell counts. Clones were read by immunoSEQ multiplex PCR, and TCRdb kept only the in-frame ones, dropping some. The V and J calls and the clone size are those of that table, but D and trimming were determined from the DNA. The sample holds about 120,000 clones, less than 90% seen once. The CDR3 covers 15 residues. The germline V and J ends were trimmed by 2 bases and 2 bases, with 14 bases remaining between them. CDR1 is GTSNPN, CDR2 SVGIG, per germline (reference sequence). The chain recombines TRBV30 with TRBJ2-3, with D perhaps TRBD2 (6 bases). Sequenced sample: peripheral blood. The receptor was isolated from a man aged 80 or over with acute or convalescent COVID-19. The CDR3 here is CAWSFATGDTDTQYF. CDR3 coding DNA: TGTGCCTGGAGTTTTGCGACGGGAGACACAGATACGCAGTATTTT.